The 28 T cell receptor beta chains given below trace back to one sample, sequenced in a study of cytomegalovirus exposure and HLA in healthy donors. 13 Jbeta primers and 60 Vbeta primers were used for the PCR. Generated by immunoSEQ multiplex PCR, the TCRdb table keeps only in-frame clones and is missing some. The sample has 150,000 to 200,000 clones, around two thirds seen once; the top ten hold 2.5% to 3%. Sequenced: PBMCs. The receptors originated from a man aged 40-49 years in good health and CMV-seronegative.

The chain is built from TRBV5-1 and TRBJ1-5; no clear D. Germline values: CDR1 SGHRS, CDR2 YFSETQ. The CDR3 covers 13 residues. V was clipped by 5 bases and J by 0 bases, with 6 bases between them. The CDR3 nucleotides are TGCGCCAGCAGTCAGGATAGCAATCAGCCCCAGCATTTT. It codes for CASSQDSNQPQHF.

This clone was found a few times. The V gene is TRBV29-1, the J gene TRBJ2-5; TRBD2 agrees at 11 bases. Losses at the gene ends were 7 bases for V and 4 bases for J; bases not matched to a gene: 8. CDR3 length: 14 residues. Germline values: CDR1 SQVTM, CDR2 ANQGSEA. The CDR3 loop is CSGSGGALGETQYF. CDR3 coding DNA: TGCAGCGGTAGCGGGGGGGCTTTGGGAGAGACCCAGTACTTC.

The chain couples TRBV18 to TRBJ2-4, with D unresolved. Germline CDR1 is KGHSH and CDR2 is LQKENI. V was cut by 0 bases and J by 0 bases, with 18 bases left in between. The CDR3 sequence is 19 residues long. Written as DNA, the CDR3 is TGTGCCAGCTCACCACCGGATACAGTAGAACCTCTAGCCAAAAACATTCAGTACTTC. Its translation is CASSPPDTVEPLAKNIQYF. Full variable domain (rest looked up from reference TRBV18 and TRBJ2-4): NAGVMQNPRHLVRRRGQEARLRCSPMKGHSHVYWYRQLPEEGLKFMVYLQKENIIDESGMPKERFSAEFPKEGPSILRIQQVVRGDSAAYFCASSPPDTVEPLAKNIQYFGAGTRLSVL.

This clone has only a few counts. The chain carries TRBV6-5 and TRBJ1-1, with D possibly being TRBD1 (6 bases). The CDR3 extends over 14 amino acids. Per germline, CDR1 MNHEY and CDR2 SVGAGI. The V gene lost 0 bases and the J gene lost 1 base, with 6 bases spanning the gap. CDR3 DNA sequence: TGTGCCAGCAGTTACTCGACAGGGAACACTGAAGCTTTCTTT. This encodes CASSYSTGNTEAFF.

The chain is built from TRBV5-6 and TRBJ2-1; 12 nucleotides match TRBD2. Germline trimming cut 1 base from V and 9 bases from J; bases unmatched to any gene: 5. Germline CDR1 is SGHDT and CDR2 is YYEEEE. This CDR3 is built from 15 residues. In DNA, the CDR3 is TGTGCCAGCAGCTTGCCTAGCGGGAGGGCGAGTGAGCAGTTCTTC. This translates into CASSLPSGRASEQFF. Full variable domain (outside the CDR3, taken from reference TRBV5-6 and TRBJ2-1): DAGVTQSPTHLIKTRGQQVTLRCSPKSGHDTVSWYQQALGQGPQFIFQYYEEEERQRGNFPDRFSGHQFPNYSSELNVNALLLGDSALYLCASSLPSGRASEQFFGPGTRLTVL.

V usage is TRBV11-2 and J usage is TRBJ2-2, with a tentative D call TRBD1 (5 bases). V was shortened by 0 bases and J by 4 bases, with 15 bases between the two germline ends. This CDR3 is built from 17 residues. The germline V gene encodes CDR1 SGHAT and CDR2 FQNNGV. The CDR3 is CASSLDQVRARTGELFF. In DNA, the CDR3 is TGTGCCAGCAGCTTAGATCAGGTCAGGGCGCGCACCGGGGAGCTGTTTTTT.

CDR3 protein: CASRRGGANTGELFF. The CDR3 DNA follows: TGCGCCAGCCGACGCGGGGGAGCGAACACCGGGGAGCTGTTTTTT. This rearrangement joins TRBV4-3 to TRBJ2-2; 7 nucleotides agree with TRBD2. The CDR3 contains 15 residues. Germline trimming cut 8 bases from V and 0 bases from J; bases unmatched to any gene: 6. Per the germline V gene, CDR1 is LGHNA and CDR2 is YSLEER.

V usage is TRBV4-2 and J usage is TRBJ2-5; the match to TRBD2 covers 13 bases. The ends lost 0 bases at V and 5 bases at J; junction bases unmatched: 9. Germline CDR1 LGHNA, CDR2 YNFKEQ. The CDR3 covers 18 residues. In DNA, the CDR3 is TGTGCCAGCAGCCAAGATCCCGGACTAGCGGGAGAATGGGAGACCCAGTACTTC. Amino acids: CASSQDPGLAGEWETQYF.

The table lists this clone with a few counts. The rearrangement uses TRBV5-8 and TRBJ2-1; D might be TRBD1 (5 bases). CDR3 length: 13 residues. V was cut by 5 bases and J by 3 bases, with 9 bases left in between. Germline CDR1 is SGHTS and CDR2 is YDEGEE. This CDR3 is CASSLGVYNEQFF. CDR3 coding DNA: TGTGCCAGCAGTTTAGGGGTCTACAATGAGCAGTTCTTC.

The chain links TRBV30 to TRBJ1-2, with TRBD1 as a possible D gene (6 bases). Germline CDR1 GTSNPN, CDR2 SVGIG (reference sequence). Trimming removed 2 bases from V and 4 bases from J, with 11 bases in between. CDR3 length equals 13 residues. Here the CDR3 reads CAWSKGVVYGYTF. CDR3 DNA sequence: TGTGCCTGGAGTAAGGGGGTCGTCTATGGCTACACCTTC.

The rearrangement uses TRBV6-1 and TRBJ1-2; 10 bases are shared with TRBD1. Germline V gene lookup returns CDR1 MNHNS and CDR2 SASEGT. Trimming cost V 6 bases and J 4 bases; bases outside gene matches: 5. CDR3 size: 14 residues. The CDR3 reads CASRDWTGGYGYTF. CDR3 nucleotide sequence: TGTGCCAGCAGGGACTGGACAGGGGGCTATGGCTACACCTTC.

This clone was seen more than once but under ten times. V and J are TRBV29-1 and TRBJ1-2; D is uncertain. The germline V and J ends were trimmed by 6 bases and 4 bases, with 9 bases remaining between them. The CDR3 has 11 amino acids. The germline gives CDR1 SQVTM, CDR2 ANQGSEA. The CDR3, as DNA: TGCAGCGTCAACCACATCTATGGCTACACCTTC. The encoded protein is CSVNHIYGYTF. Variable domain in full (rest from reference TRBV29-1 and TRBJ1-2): SAVISQKPSRDICQRGTSLTIQCQVDSQVTMMFWYRQQPGQSLTLIATANQGSEATYESGFVIDKFPISRPNLTFSTLTVSNMSPEDSSIYLCSVNHIYGYTFGSGTRLTVV.

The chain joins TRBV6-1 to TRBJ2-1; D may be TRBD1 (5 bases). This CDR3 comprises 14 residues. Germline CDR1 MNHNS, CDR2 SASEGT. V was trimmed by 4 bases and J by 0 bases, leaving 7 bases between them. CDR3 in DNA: TGTGCCAGCAGTGGACAGAGCTCCTACAATGAGCAGTTCTTC. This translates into CASSGQSSYNEQFF.

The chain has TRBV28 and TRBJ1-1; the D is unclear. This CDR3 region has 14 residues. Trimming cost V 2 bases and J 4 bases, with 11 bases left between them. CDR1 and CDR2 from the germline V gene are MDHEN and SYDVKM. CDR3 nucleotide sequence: TGTGCCAGCAGTTTAAACAGCCAATTCACTGAAGCTTTCTTT. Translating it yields CASSLNSQFTEAFF.

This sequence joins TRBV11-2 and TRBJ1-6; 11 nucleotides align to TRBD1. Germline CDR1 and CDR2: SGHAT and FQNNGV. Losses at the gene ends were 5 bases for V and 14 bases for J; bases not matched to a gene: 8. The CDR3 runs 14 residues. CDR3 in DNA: TGTGCCAGCAGCCTGGGACAGGGGGTCGCTACCCTCCACTTT. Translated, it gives CASSLGQGVATLHF.

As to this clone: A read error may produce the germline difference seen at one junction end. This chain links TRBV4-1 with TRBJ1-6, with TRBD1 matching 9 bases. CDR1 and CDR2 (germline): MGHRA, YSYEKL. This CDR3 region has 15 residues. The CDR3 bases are TGCGCCAGCAGCCAGGGACAGGGTGGTAATCCACCCCTCCACTTT. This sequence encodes CASSQGQGGNPPLHF.

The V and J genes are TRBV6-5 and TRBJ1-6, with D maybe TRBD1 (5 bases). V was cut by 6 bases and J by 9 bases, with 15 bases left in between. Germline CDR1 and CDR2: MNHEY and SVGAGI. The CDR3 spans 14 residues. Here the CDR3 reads CASSLGVFGSPLHF. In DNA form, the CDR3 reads TGTGCCAGCAGCCTAGGGGTATTTGGTTCACCCCTCCACTTT.

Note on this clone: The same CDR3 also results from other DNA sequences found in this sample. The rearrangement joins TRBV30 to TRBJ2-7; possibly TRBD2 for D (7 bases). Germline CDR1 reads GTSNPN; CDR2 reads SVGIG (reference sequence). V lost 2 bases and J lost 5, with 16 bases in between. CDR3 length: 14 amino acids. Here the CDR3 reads CAWSTLGGADEQYF. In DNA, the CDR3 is TGTGCCTGGAGTACCCTGGGGGGGGCGGACGAGCAGTACTTC.

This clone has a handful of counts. The CDR3 region has the DNA TGTGCCAGCAGAGCCGGGACAGAGAATTCACCCCTCCACTTT. It translates to CASRAGTENSPLHF. The J gene is TRBJ1-6, the V gene TRBV2; 7 bases match TRBD1. CDR1 is SNHLY, CDR2 FYNNEI, per germline. This CDR3 has 14 amino acids. J lost 7 bases, V lost 6 bases, and 6 bases had no gene match.

The CDR3 reads CASSNPGSYEQYF. The DNA of the CDR3 is TGTGCCAGCAGCAACCCGGGCTCCTACGAGCAGTACTTC. This chain joins TRBV9 and TRBJ2-7; no reliable D call. The CDR3 sequence is 13 residues long. Germline loops: CDR1 SGDLS, CDR2 YYNGEE. The germline V and J ends were trimmed by 4 bases and 0 bases, with 8 bases remaining between them. Full variable domain (rest looked up from reference TRBV9 and TRBJ2-7): DSGVTQTPKHLITATGQRVTLRCSPRSGDLSVYWYQQSLDQGLQFLIQYYNGEERAKGNILERFSAQQFPDLHSELNLSSLELGDSALYFCASSNPGSYEQYFGPGTRLTVT.

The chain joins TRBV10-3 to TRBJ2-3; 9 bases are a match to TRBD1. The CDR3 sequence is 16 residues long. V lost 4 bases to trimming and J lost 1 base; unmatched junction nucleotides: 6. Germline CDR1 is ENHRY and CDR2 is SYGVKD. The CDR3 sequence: CAISGAGTGRTDTQYF. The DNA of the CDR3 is TGTGCCATCAGTGGGGCGGGGACAGGGCGCACAGATACGCAGTATTTT.

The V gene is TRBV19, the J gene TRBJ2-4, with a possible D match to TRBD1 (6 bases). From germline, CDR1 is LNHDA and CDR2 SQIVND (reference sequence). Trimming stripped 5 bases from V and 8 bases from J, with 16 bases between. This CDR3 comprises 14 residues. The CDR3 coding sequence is TGTGCCAGTAGTTCGTTTGGAGAGGGGGACATTCAGTACTTC. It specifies CASSSFGEGDIQYF.

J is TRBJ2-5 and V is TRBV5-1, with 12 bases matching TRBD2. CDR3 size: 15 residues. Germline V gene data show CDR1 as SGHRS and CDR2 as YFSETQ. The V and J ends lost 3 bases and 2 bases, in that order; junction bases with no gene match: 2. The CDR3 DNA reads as TGCGCCAGCAGCTACACTAGCGGGGGGCAAGAGACCCAGTACTTC. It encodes CASSYTSGGQETQYF. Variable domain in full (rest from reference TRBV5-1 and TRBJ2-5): KAGVTQTPRYLIKTRGQQVTLSCSPISGHRSVSWYQQTPGQGLQFLFEYFSETQRNKGNFPGRFSGRQFSNSRSEMNVSTLELGDSALYLCASSYTSGGQETQYFGPGTRLLVL.

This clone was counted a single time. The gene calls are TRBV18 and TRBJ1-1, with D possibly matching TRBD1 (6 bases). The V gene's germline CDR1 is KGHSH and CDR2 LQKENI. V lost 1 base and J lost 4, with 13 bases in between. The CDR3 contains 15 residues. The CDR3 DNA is TGTGCCAGCTCACCACGCGTTCTCAGGGGCACTGAAGCTTTCTTT. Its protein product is CASSPRVLRGTEAFF.

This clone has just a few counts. CDR3 bases: TGTGCCAGCAGCAGGGACTCCCCCACAGATACGCAGTATTTT. This gives the protein CASSRDSPTDTQYF. This chain connects TRBV5-5 to TRBJ2-3, with D possibly matching TRBD2 (6 bases). The CDR3 totals 14 residues. With 4 bases removed from V and 2 bases from J, the gap between germline ends came to 11 bases. From germline, CDR1 is SGHKS and CDR2 YYEKEE (reference sequence).

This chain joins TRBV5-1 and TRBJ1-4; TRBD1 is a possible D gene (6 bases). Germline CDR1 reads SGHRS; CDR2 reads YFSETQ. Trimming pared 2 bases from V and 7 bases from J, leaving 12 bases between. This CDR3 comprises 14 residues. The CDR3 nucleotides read TGCGCCAGCAGCTTTGGGGGGGCGCCTGAAAAACTGTTTTTT. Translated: CASSFGGAPEKLFF.

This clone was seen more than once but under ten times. In DNA, the CDR3 is TGCGCCAGCAGAGGACACGTTCTCGCGGGGGAGCTGTTTTTT. The encoded protein is CASRGHVLAGELFF. The chain is built from TRBV10-2 and TRBJ2-2; a possible D gene is TRBD1 (5 bases). The V gene lost 6 bases and the J gene lost 8 bases, with 16 bases spanning the gap. The germline gives CDR1 WSHSY, CDR2 SAAADI. This CDR3 spans 14 amino acids.

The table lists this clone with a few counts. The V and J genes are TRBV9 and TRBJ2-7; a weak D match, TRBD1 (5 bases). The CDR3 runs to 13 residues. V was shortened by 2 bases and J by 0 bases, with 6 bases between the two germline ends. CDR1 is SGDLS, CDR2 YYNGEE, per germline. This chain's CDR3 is CASSVDNSYEQYF. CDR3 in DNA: TGTGCCAGCAGCGTGGACAACTCCTACGAGCAGTACTTC.